These 28 T cell receptor beta chains share one sample of origin, sequenced in a study of Graves' ophthalmopathy and Graves' hyperthyroidism. TCR beta CDR3 regions were amplified from RNA transcripts. The first-round RT-PCR employed HTBI primers together with the Qiagen OneStep RT-PCR kit. A multiplex PCR was then performed as the second round. TCRdb re-called the multiplex PCR reads with MiXCR, one entry per CDR3 protein. This table has a few hundred thousand distinct CDR3 sequences, around 17% appearing once. The sequencing input was peripheral blood. The receptors were gathered from a woman younger than 30 with Graves' ophthalmopathy.

This clonotype came up many times. As DNA, the CDR3 is TGCAGTGCGGGACTCCAGGGTCTCGGCAATCAGCCCCAGCATTTT. Its translation is CSAGLQGLGNQPQHF. The chain couples TRBV20-1 to TRBJ1-5; D may be TRBD1 (5 bases). The ends were cut back, 6 bases at V and 2 bases at J, with 17 bases in the middle. The CDR3 covers 15 residues. Germline values: CDR1 DFQATT, CDR2 SNEGSKA (reference sequence).

The rearrangement links TRBV6-1 to TRBJ2-7; D may match TRBD1 or TRBD2 (5 bases each). Germline CDR1 and CDR2: MNHNS and SASEGT. V was clipped by 1 base and J by 3 bases, with 16 bases between them. This CDR3 region has 16 residues. This CDR3 is CASSEGSAGALYEQYF. As DNA, the CDR3 is TGTGCCAGCAGTGAAGGAAGCGCCGGGGCCCTCTACGAGCAGTACTTC.

This clonotype was observed at least ten times. The chain couples TRBV29-1 to TRBJ2-7; tentatively, D is TRBD2 (6 bases). Trimming took 1 base from V and 0 from J, leaving 7 bases between them. CDR1 is SQVTM and CDR2 is ANQGSEA in the germline V gene. This CDR3 comprises 13 residues. In nucleotides, the CDR3 is TGCAGCGTTGAAGCGGACTACTCCTACGAGCAGTACTTC. This encodes CSVEADYSYEQYF.

V and J are TRBV12-3 or TRBV12-4 and TRBJ2-5; D possibly matches TRBD1 or TRBD2 (5 bases each). Trimming stripped 3 bases from V and 4 bases from J, with 18 bases between. The CDR3 is 16 residues long. In nucleotides, the CDR3 is TGTGCCAGCAGTTTTGAGAGGGACGGAATTCGAGAGACCCAGTACTTC. It yields the protein CASSFERDGIRETQYF.

This clonotype was counted at least ten times. This chain uses TRBV24-1 with TRBJ2-3; D remains unclear. V lost 1 base, J lost 0 bases, and 4 bases lay in between. Germline-derived CDR1 and CDR2 are KGHDR and SFDVKD. CDR3 size: 14 residues. Written as DNA, the CDR3 is TGTGCCACCAGTGATTTTCGCAGCACAGATACGCAGTATTTT. Protein sequence: CATSDFRSTDTQYF.

This chain links TRBV4-2 with TRBJ1-5; 7 bases align to TRBD1. The germline gives CDR1 LGHNA, CDR2 YNFKEQ. Trimming at V came to 5 bases and at J to 3 bases, leaving 7 bases not matched to a gene. CDR3 size: 15 residues. CDR3 coding DNA: TGTGCCAGCAGCTACGACAGGGCTTACAATCAGCCCCAGCATTTT. This gives the protein CASSYDRAYNQPQHF.

The CDR3 region is CASQPRGEGRSIILYEQYF. The DNA of the CDR3 is TGTGCCAGTCAGCCTCGGGGGGAGGGCCGTAGTATAATACTCTACGAGCAGTACTTC. The gene calls are TRBV11-2 and TRBJ2-7; the match to TRBD2 covers 7 bases. The CDR3 loop spans 19 amino acids. V lost 9 bases and J lost 3; bases outside the gene matches: 26. The germline CDR1 and CDR2 sequences are SGHAT and FQNNGV.

There are many counts of this clonotype. V and J are TRBV6-1 and TRBJ1-1, with TRBD1 identical over 7 bases. Germline V gives CDR1 MNHNS, CDR2 SASEGT. J gave up 1 base and V 3 bases, and 5 bases lay outside the gene matches. The CDR3 has 15 amino acids. The CDR3 DNA follows: TGTGCCAGCAGTGACAGGACAGGCCAGAACACTGAAGCTTTCTTT. It encodes CASSDRTGQNTEAFF.

Ten or more counts support this clonotype. The J gene is TRBJ2-6, the V gene TRBV18, with 10 positions matching TRBD1. The CDR3 extends over 18 amino acids. Germline CDR1 reads KGHSH; CDR2 reads LQKENI. The V and J ends lost 2 bases and 3 bases, in that order; junction bases with no gene match: 7. CDR3 nucleotides: TGTGCCAGCTCACCAATGGCGACAGGGGGCATTGGGGCCAACGTCCTGACTTTC. Protein product: CASSPMATGGIGANVLTF.

This clonotype was recorded a few times. The rearrangement links TRBV2 to TRBJ2-5; 16 bases match TRBD2. The V gene's germline CDR1 is SNHLY and CDR2 FYNNEI. With 5 bases clipped from V and 1 base from J, the junction kept 4 bases outside the gene matches. This CDR3 has 17 residues. The CDR3 reads CASSLGLAGGGQETQYF. CDR3 bases: TGTGCCAGCAGTTTGGGACTAGCGGGAGGGGGCCAAGAGACCCAGTACTTC.

This clonotype was recorded many times. The chain couples TRBV11-2 to TRBJ2-4; 7 nucleotides agree with TRBD2. Germline CDR1 reads SGHAT; CDR2 reads FQNNGV. V lost 5 bases, J lost 0 bases, and 7 bases stayed unmatched. The CDR3 is 16 residues long. The CDR3 coding sequence is TGTGCCAGCAGCGGAGCTAGCGGTCTAGCCAAAAACATTCAGTACTTC. Translating it yields CASSGASGLAKNIQYF.

There are many counts of this clonotype. The rearrangement joins TRBV19 to TRBJ1-1; a possible D gene is TRBD1 (5 bases). This CDR3 has 14 amino acids. Trimming left V 3 bases short and J 1 base short, with 9 bases between. CDR1 and CDR2 from the germline V gene are LNHDA and SQIVND (reference sequence). The CDR3 is CASSIRGRNTEAFF. CDR3 bases: TGTGCCAGTAGTATTAGGGGTCGGAACACTGAAGCTTTCTTT.

At least ten counts were recorded for this clonotype. This CDR3 reads CSVEEQVTGELFF. In DNA form, the CDR3 reads TGCAGCGTTGAGGAACAGGTTACCGGGGAGCTGTTTTTT. The chain uses TRBV29-1 and TRBJ2-2; D might be TRBD1 (5 bases). V was trimmed by 3 bases and J by 5 bases, leaving 10 bases between them. The CDR3 contains 13 residues. Germline V gene sequence: CDR1 SQVTM, CDR2 ANQGSEA.

The chain employs TRBV6-1 and TRBJ1-1; D perhaps matches TRBD1 (5 bases). Trimming left V 3 bases short and J 10 bases short, with 15 bases between. The germline gives CDR1 MNHNS, CDR2 SASEGT. The CDR3 sequence is 13 residues long. The CDR3, as DNA: TGTGCCAGCAGTGATCAAGTTGGGGCTCTAGCTTTCTTT. It yields the protein CASSDQVGALAFF.

The table lists this clonotype with many counts. The V and J genes are TRBV11-2 and TRBJ1-2; D call uncertain. The CDR3 sequence is 17 residues long. The V gene lost 1 base and the J gene lost 5 bases, with 20 bases spanning the gap. CDR1 is SGHAT and CDR2 is FQNNGV in the germline V gene. This CDR3 is CASSLVPWHSHWYGYTF. CDR3 nucleotides: TGTGCCAGCAGCTTAGTCCCTTGGCACTCCCATTGGTATGGCTACACCTTC. The full variable domain, rest sourced from reference TRBV11-2 and TRBJ1-2, is EAGVAQSPRYKIIEKRQSVAFWCNPISGHATLYWYQQILGQGPKLLIQFQNNGVVDDSQLPKDRFSAERLKGVDSTLKIQPAKLEDSAVYLCASSLVPWHSHWYGYTFGSGTRLTVV.

In its sample, this clonotype was seen many times. The V and J genes are TRBV9 and TRBJ1-2; D is ambiguous. From germline, CDR1 is SGDLS and CDR2 YYNGEE. Trimming removed 3 bases at V and 1 base at J, with 10 bases between. CDR3 length equals 14 residues. CDR3 residues: CASSGVGSNYGYTF. CDR3 DNA: TGTGCCAGCAGCGGGGTGGGCAGTAACTATGGCTACACCTTC.

This clonotype was detected ten times or more. The chain combines TRBV24-1 with TRBJ2-5, with 13 nucleotides matching TRBD2. V lost 1 base to trimming and J lost 1 base; unmatched junction nucleotides: 8. The length of the CDR3 is 19 residues. Germline CDR1 is KGHDR and CDR2 is SFDVKD. CDR3 bases: TGTGCCACCAGTGATTTCCGAACGACTAGCGGGAGGCCCCAAGAGACCCAGTACTTC. Amino acid sequence: CATSDFRTTSGRPQETQYF.

This clonotype showed up many times. This sequence joins TRBV19 and TRBJ2-7; D is undetermined. Germline CDR1 is LNHDA and CDR2 is SQIVND (reference sequence). V dropped 6 bases and J dropped 5 bases, with 20 bases sitting between them. The CDR3 totals 15 residues. CDR3 DNA: TGTGCCAGTAGGCCTCGCGGACGGATCAGTAACGAGCAGTACTTC. It codes for CASRPRGRISNEQYF.

CDR3 nucleotides: TGTGCCAGCAGGACAGGGCTTGAGACCCAGTACTTC. Translated, it gives CASRTGLETQYF. This sequence joins TRBV12-3 or TRBV12-4 and TRBJ2-5, with 7 bases that match TRBD1. The CDR3 has 12 residues. V was pared by 6 bases and J by 5 bases, with 3 bases of the junction left unmatched.

This clonotype was seen ten or more times. The gene calls are TRBV6-2 or TRBV6-3 and TRBJ2-6; D unclear. Germline V gives CDR1 MNHEY, CDR2 SVGEGT. The CDR3 loop spans 19 amino acids. The V and J ends lost 2 bases and 0 bases respectively, with 17 bases between them. CDR3 sequence: CASSYTPRQVRSGANVLTF. The CDR3 bases are TGTGCCAGCAGTTACACCCCTCGTCAGGTCCGCTCTGGGGCCAACGTCCTGACTTTC.

At least ten counts were recorded for this clonotype. V is TRBV6-2 or TRBV6-3 and J is TRBJ2-5; 7 bases map to TRBD1. The V segment lost 6 bases and the J segment 2 bases; nucleotides outside the gene matches: 6. Per the germline V gene, CDR1 is MNHEY and CDR2 is SVGEGT. The length of the CDR3 is 14 residues. The CDR3 nucleotides read TGTGCCAGCAGCCGGACAGGTGGGCAAGAGACCCAGTACTTC. Amino acids: CASSRTGGQETQYF.

This sequence joins TRBV6-1 and TRBJ2-7, with 9 bases matching TRBD2. The V gene end was trimmed by 2 bases and the J gene end by 6 bases; junction bases not matched to a gene: 8. The germline CDR1 and CDR2 sequences are MNHNS and SASEGT. The CDR3 runs to 15 residues. This CDR3 reads CASSEPGTSWSEQYF. In nucleotides, the CDR3 is TGTGCCAGCAGTGAACCCGGGACTAGCTGGTCCGAGCAGTACTTC.

This clonotype was observed at least ten times. V usage is TRBV5-1 and J usage is TRBJ2-7; a weak D match, TRBD2 (5 bases). The V gene's germline CDR1 is SGHRS and CDR2 YFSETQ. V lost 2 bases, J lost 1 base, and 13 bases lay in between. The CDR3 has 15 residues. The CDR3 here is CASSFRAPGSYEQYF. CDR3 sequence (DNA): TGCGCCAGCAGCTTTCGAGCCCCGGGATCCTACGAGCAGTACTTC.

This clonotype was observed many times. For the CDR3, the DNA is TGTGCCAGCAGTTGGAGGATGGGACTAGCGGGAGAACGGTCCTACGAGCAGTACTTC. Its translation is CASSWRMGLAGERSYEQYF. V gene TRBV6-6 combines with J gene TRBJ2-7; 14 nucleotides align to TRBD2. The CDR3 is made up of 19 amino acids. V was clipped by 4 bases and J by 1 base; unmatched bases: 12. The V gene's germline CDR1 is MNHNY and CDR2 SVGAGI (reference sequence).

This clonotype was counted many times. The chain uses TRBV12-3 or TRBV12-4 and TRBJ2-3; D unresolved. V gave up 3 bases and J gave up 4 bases, with 11 bases separating them. The CDR3 runs to 14 residues. CDR3 residues: CASSFNDLSDTQYF. Written as DNA, the CDR3 is TGTGCCAGCAGTTTTAACGATCTTTCAGATACGCAGTATTTT.

This clonotype was counted ten times or more. This rearrangement joins TRBV12-3 or TRBV12-4 to TRBJ1-5; possible D gene TRBD1, 5 bases. This CDR3 comprises 15 residues. V was shortened by 4 bases and J by 7 bases, with 17 bases between the two germline ends. CDR3 sequence: CASSSKQVGGQPQHF. CDR3 bases: TGTGCCAGCAGTTCCAAACAGGTTGGGGGACAGCCCCAGCATTTT.

This clonotype was recorded many times. This sequence joins TRBV2 and TRBJ1-5, with 7 bases that match TRBD1. In germline, CDR1 is SNHLY, CDR2 FYNNEI. This CDR3 region has 15 residues. The V segment lost 6 bases and the J segment 1 base; nucleotides outside the gene matches: 6. CDR3 residues: CASSEGQLSNQPQHF. CDR3 DNA: TGTGCCAGCAGCGAGGGACAGCTGAGCAATCAGCCCCAGCATTTT.

Ten or more counts support this clonotype. The gene calls are TRBV20-1 and TRBJ2-5, with 12 bases that match TRBD2. CDR3 length equals 14 residues. Trimming removed 4 bases from V and 3 bases from J; junction bases left unmatched: 3. Germline CDR1 and CDR2: DFQATT and SNEGSKA (reference sequence). The CDR3 reads CSAKTSGGKETQYF. The CDR3 nucleotides read TGCAGTGCTAAGACTAGCGGGGGTAAAGAGACCCAGTACTTC.